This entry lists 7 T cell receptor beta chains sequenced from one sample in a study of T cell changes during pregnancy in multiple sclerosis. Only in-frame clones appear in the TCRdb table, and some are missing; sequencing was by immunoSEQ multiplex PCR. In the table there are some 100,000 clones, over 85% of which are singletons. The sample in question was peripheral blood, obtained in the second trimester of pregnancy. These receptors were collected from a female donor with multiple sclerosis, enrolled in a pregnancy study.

The DNA of the CDR3 is TGTGCCAGCAGCTTAGGTGGACAGTTTACAGATACGCAGTATTTT. This encodes CASSLGGQFTDTQYF. This chain uses TRBV11-2 with TRBJ2-3; TRBD1 is a possible D gene (6 bases). The CDR3 runs 15 residues. Trimming took 1 base from V and 3 from J, leaving 11 bases between them. From germline, CDR1 is SGHAT and CDR2 FQNNGV.

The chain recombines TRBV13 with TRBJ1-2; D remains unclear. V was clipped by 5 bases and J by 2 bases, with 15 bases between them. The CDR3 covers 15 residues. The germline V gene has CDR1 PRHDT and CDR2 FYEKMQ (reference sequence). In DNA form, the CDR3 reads TGTGCCAGCAGCCGGGTGGCGGCCACAAACTATGGCTACACCTTC. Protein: CASSRVAATNYGYTF.

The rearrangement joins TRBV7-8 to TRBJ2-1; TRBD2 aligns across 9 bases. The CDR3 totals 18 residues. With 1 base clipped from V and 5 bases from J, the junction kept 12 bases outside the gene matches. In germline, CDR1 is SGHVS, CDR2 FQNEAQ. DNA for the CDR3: TGTGCCAGCAGCTTAGGCGCGGGGGGGCGCGGGGCCAACAATGAGCAGTTCTTC. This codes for CASSLGAGGRGANNEQFF.

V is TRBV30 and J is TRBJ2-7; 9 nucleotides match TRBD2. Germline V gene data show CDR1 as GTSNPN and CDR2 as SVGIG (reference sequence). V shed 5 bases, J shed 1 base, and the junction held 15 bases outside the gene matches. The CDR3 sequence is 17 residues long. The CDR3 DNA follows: TGTGCCTGGGCCCTTAGCGGGAGTTTAGTTTTATCCTACGAGCAGTACTTC. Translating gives CAWALSGSLVLSYEQYF.

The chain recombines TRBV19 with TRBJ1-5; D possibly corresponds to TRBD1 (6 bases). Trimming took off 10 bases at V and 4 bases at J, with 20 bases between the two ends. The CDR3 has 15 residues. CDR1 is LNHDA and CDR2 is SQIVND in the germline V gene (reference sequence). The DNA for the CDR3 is TGTGCCACCAGCGCCTACAGGGTCGGGAATCAGCCCCAGCATTTT. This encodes CATSAYRVGNQPQHF. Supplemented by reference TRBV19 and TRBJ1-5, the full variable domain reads DGGITQSPKYLFRKEGQNVTLSCEQNLNHDAMYWYRQDPGQGLRLIYYSQIVNDFQKGDIAEGYSVSREKKESFPLTVTSAQKNPTAFYLCATSAYRVGNQPQHFGDGTRLSIL.

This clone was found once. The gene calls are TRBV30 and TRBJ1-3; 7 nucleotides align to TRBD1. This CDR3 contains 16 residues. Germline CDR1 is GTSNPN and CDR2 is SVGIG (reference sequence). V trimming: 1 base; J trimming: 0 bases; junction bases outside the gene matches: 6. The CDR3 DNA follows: TGTGCCTGGAGTGCCGGACAGGAGGGCTCTGGAAACACCATATATTTT. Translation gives CAWSAGQEGSGNTIYF. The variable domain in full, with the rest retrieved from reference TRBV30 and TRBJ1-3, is SQTIHQWPATLVQPVGSPLSLECTVEGTSNPNLYWYRQAAGRGLQLLFYSVGIGQISSEVPQNLSASRPQDRQFILSSKKLLLSDSGFYLCAWSAGQEGSGNTIYFGEGSWLTVV.

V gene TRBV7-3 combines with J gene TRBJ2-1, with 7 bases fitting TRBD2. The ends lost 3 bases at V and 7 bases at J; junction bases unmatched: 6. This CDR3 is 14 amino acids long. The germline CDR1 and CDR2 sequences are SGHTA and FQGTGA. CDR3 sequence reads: CASSFRGGVNEQFF. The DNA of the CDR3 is TGTGCCAGCAGCTTCCGCGGGGGAGTGAATGAGCAGTTCTTC.